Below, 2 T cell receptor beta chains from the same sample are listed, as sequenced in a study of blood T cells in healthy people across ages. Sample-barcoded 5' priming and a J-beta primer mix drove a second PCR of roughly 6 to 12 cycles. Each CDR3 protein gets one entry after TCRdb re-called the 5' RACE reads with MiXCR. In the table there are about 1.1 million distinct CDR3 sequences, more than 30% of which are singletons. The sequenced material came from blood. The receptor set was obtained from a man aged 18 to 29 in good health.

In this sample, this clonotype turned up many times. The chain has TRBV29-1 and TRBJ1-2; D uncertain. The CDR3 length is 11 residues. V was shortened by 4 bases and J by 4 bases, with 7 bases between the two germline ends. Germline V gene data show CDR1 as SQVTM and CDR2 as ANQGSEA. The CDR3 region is CSVGSLYGYTF. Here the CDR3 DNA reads TGCAGCGTTGGCTCCCTCTATGGCTACACCTTC.

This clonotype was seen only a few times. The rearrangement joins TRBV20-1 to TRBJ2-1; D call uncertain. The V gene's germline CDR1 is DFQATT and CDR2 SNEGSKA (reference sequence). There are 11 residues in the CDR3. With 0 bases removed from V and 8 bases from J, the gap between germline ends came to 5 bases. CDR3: CSARDGYEQFF. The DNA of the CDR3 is TGCAGTGCTAGAGATGGATATGAGCAGTTCTTC.